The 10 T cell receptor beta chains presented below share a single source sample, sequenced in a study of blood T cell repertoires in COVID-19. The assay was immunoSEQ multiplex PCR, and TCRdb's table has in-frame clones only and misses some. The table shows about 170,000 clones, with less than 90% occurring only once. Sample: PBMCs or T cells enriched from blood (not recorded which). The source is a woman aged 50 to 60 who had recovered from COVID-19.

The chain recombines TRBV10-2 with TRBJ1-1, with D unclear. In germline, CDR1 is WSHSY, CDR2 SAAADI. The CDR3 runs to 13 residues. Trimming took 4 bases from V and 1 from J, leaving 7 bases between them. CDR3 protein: CASSAGGNTEAFF. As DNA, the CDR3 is TGCGCCAGCAGTGCCGGAGGGAACACTGAAGCTTTCTTT.

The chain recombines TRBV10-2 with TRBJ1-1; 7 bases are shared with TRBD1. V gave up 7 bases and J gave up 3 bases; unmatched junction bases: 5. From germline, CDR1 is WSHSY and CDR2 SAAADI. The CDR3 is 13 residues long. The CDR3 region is CASKEGAYTEAFF. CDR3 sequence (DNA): TGCGCCAGCAAGGAGGGGGCTTACACTGAAGCTTTCTTT.

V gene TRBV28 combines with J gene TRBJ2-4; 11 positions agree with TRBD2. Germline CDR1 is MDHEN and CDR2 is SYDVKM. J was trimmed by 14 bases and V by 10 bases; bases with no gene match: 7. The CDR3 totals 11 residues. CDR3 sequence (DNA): TGTGCCACCTCCAATAGCGGGGGGGAGTACTTC. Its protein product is CATSNSGGEYF.

As DNA, the CDR3 is TGTGCCAGCAGCACCGCCGGGACTAGCGGTGACAATGAGCAGTTCTTC. Translating gives CASSTAGTSGDNEQFF. This sequence joins TRBV7-2 and TRBJ2-1; 11 positions agree with TRBD2. J lost 5 bases, V lost 5 bases, and 8 bases had no gene match. Germline lookup yields CDR1 SGHTA and CDR2 FQGNSA. This CDR3 comprises 16 residues.

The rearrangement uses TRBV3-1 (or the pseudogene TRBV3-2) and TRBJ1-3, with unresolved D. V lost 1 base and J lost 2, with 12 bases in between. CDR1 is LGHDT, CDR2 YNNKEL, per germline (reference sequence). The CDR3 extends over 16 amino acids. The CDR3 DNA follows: TGTGCCAGCAGCCAAGGGGCATTCGAGCCTGGAAACACCATATATTTT. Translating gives CASSQGAFEPGNTIYF.

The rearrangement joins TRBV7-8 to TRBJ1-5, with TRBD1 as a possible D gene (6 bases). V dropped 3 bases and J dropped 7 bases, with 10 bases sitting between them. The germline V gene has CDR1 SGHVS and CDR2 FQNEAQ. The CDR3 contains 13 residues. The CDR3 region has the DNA TGTGCCAGCAGCTTCGGGGGGCCCCAGCCCCAGCATTTT. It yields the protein CASSFGGPQPQHF.

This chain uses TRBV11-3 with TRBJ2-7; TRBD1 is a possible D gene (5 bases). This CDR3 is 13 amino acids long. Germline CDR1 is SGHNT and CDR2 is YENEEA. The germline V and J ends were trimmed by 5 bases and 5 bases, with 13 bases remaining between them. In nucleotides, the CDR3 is TGTGCCAGCAGCGTACCAGGGTCACACGAGCAGTACGTC. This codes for CASSVPGSHEQYV.

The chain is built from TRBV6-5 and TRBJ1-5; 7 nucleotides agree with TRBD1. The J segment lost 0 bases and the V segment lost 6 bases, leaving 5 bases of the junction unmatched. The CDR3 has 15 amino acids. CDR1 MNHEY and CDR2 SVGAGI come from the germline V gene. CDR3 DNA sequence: TGTGCCAGCAGCCCCACAGGGGTTAGCAATCAGCCCCAGCATTTT. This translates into CASSPTGVSNQPQHF.

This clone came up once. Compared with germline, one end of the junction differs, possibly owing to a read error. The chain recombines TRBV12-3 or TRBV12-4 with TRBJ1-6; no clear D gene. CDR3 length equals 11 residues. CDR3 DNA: TGTGCCAGCAGTTTTCAGCGCACGATGAGCTTT. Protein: CASSFQRTMSF.

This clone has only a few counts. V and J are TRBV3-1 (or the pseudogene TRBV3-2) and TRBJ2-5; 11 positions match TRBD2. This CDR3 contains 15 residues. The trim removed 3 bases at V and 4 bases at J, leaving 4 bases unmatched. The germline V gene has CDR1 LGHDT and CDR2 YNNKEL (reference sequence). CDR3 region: CASSQLAGGPETQYF. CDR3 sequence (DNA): TGTGCCAGCAGCCAGTTAGCGGGGGGGCCAGAGACCCAGTACTTC.